What follows are 16 T cell receptor beta chains derived from one specimen sequenced in a study of breast tumors, draining lymph nodes, adjacent tissues. Samples came from axillary lymph nodes draining the breast cancer. TCRdb reprocessed the multiplex PCR reads via MiXCR and lists one record per CDR3 protein. The sample records around 140,000 distinct CDR3 sequences, 20% to 25% being singletons. Specimen: axillary lymph node tissue. These receptor sequences come from a female donor with breast cancer. Some clones in this sample may be carry-over from other donors' samples.

In its sample, this clonotype was seen many times. This chain connects TRBV7-6 to TRBJ2-5; no clear D. The ends were cut back, 0 bases at V and 3 bases at J, with 11 bases in the middle. CDR1 is SGHVS and CDR2 is FNYEAQ in the germline V gene. The CDR3 totals 15 residues. This CDR3 is CASSLAGGVKETQYF. In nucleotides, the CDR3 is TGTGCCAGCAGCTTAGCGGGCGGTGTTAAAGAGACCCAGTACTTC.

As for this clonotype: A much larger clone lies a single base off, so this may be a read error. V gene TRBV27 combines with J gene TRBJ2-1; weak D call: TRBD2 (6 bases). The CDR3 is 15 amino acids. Per germline, CDR1 MNHEY and CDR2 SMNVEV (reference sequence). CDR3 sequence reads: CASGLLGGDYNEQFF. As DNA, the CDR3 is TGTGCCAGCGGTTTATTGGGCGGGGACTACAATGAGCAGTTCTTC.

This clonotype was counted at least ten times. J is TRBJ2-3 and V is TRBV7-2, with 7 bases identical to TRBD2. The germline V gene has CDR1 SGHTA and CDR2 FQGNSA. The trim removed 5 bases at V and 15 bases at J, leaving 14 bases unmatched. This CDR3 has 13 amino acids. CDR3 DNA: TGTGCCAGCAGCCCCCGACTTACAGCGGGAAACTATTTT. Translation gives CASSPRLTAGNYF.

Many counts were recorded for this clonotype. V and J are TRBV4-1 and TRBJ1-5; maybe TRBD1 (5 bases). From germline, CDR1 is MGHRA and CDR2 YSYEKL. With 2 bases removed from V and 0 bases from J, the gap between germline ends came to 5 bases. This CDR3 is built from 14 residues. DNA of the CDR3: TGCGCCAGCAGCCAACAGGGTAGCAATCAGCCCCAGCATTTT. Translating gives CASSQQGSNQPQHF.

This clonotype showed up many times. This sequence joins TRBV12-3 or TRBV12-4 and TRBJ2-7; the match to TRBD2 covers 7 bases. The CDR3 is made up of 14 amino acids. With V trimmed by 1 base and J by 7 bases, 7 bases remained unmatched. The CDR3 loop reads CASSLGGGEREQYF. CDR3 nucleotide sequence: TGTGCCAGCAGTTTAGGGGGGGGAGAGAGGGAGCAGTACTTC.

This clonotype was detected many times. The chain is built from TRBV7-9 and TRBJ2-5, with TRBD1 as a possible D gene (5 bases). Germline CDR1 and CDR2: SEHNR and FQNEAQ (reference sequence). The CDR3 consists of 14 residues. The V end lost 0 bases, the J end lost 3 bases, and 8 bases lay between the germline ends. CDR3 DNA sequence: TGTGCCAGCAGCTTAGCCCTAGGGGAAGAGACCCAGTACTTC. Translated, it gives CASSLALGEETQYF. The full variable domain, in which reference TRBV7-9 and TRBJ2-5 provide the parts outside the CDR3, is DTGVSQNPRHKITKRGQNVTFRCDPISEHNRLYWYRQTLGQGPEFLTYFQNEAQLEKSRLLSDRFSAERPKGSFSTLEIQRTEQGDSAMYLCASSLALGEETQYFGPGTRLLVL.

The table lists this clonotype with many counts. The CDR3 spells CASSQEDGYNEQFF. In DNA form, the CDR3 reads TGTGCCAGCAGCCAAGAAGATGGGTACAATGAGCAGTTCTTC. The chain has TRBV4-2 and TRBJ2-1; D call uncertain. The V and J ends lost 0 bases and 4 bases respectively, with 7 bases between them. Germline lookup yields CDR1 LGHNA and CDR2 YNFKEQ. This CDR3 has 14 amino acids.

The sample holds many counts of this clonotype. The chain has TRBV6-1 and TRBJ2-2; D may correspond to TRBD1 or TRBD2 (5 bases each). The V end was cut by 6 bases, the J end by 9 bases, with 17 bases between. CDR1 and CDR2 (germline): MNHNS, SASEGT. The CDR3 covers 14 residues. DNA of the CDR3: TGTGCCAGCAGCCTCTGGGACCTGAACCGGGAGCTGTTTTTT. This codes for CASSLWDLNRELFF.

This clonotype has a count of ten or more. The V gene is TRBV6-6, the J gene TRBJ2-5; D gene ambiguous. CDR1 and CDR2 from the germline V gene are MNHNY and SVGAGI (reference sequence). CDR3 length equals 12 residues. The V end lost 2 bases, the J end lost 6 bases, and 7 bases lay between the germline ends. CDR3 in amino acids: CASSYPQQTQYF. DNA for the CDR3: TGTGCCAGCAGTTACCCACAACAGACCCAGTACTTC.

Points on this clonotype: Since a much larger clone is just one base distant, this may be a read error. The chain links TRBV11-3 to TRBJ2-7, with D possibly matching TRBD1 (5 bases). V dropped 0 bases and J dropped 7 bases, with 10 bases sitting between them. Germline V gene lookup returns CDR1 SGHNT and CDR2 YENEEA. This CDR3 comprises 13 residues. This chain's CDR3 is CASSLEGHDEQYF. CDR3 bases: TGTGCCAGCAGCTTAGAGGGGCACGATGAGCAGTACTTC.

This clonotype was seen many times. The genes are TRBV2 and TRBJ2-5; the match to TRBD1 covers 9 bases. The trim removed 6 bases at V and 4 bases at J, leaving 9 bases unmatched. The CDR3 loop spans 15 amino acids. Germline V lookup: CDR1 SNHLY, CDR2 FYNNEI. The CDR3 DNA sequence: TGTGCCAGCAGAGCGTTAACAGGGGGCGCAGAGACCCAGTACTTC. Translation: CASRALTGGAETQYF.

This clonotype was seen ten or more times. V and J are TRBV20-1 and TRBJ2-3; TRBD1 matches 7 bases. Germline V gene data show CDR1 as DFQATT and CDR2 as SNEGSKA (reference sequence). The junction had 9 bases not matched to a gene; V was cut back by 3 bases and J by 0 bases. The CDR3 sequence is 16 residues long. CDR3 sequence reads: CSARQRTGPSTDTQYF. The DNA of the CDR3 is TGCAGTGCTAGGCAACGGACAGGTCCTAGCACAGATACGCAGTATTTT.

This clonotype was seen at least ten times. This chain connects TRBV10-3 to TRBJ1-5; D is perhaps TRBD1 (6 bases). CDR1 and CDR2 (germline): ENHRY, SYGVKD. V lost 5 bases and J 7 bases, leaving 18 bases between the germline ends. This CDR3 has 15 residues. The CDR3 spells CAISSAGFGGQPQHF. Written as DNA, the CDR3 is TGTGCCATCAGTTCGGCAGGGTTCGGGGGCCAGCCCCAGCATTTT.

The table lists this clonotype with a few counts. The rearrangement uses TRBV6-2 or TRBV6-3 and TRBJ2-2; possible D gene TRBD2, 5 bases. Germline V gives CDR1 MNHEY, CDR2 SVGEGT. V lost 5 bases and J 6 bases, leaving 13 bases between the germline ends. There are 14 residues in the CDR3. The CDR3 DNA is TGTGCCAGCAGTCTGAGGGTAGGCGCCGGGGAGCTGTTTTTT. It codes for CASSLRVGAGELFF.

This clonotype was seen repeatedly, ten times or more. This chain uses TRBV19 with TRBJ2-7; 7 bases are shared with TRBD1. This CDR3 is 15 amino acids long. Trimming removed 4 bases from V and 2 bases from J; junction bases left unmatched: 8. In germline, CDR1 is LNHDA, CDR2 SQIVND (reference sequence). This CDR3 is CASSTRDSLPYEQYF. CDR3 DNA: TGTGCCAGTAGTACCCGGGACAGTTTACCCTACGAGCAGTACTTC.

This clonotype occurred many times. V gene TRBV19 combines with J gene TRBJ1-5; no firm D call. Germline V CDR1 and CDR2: LNHDA, SQIVND (reference sequence). The CDR3 covers 15 residues. The ends were cut back, 6 bases at V and 2 bases at J, with 14 bases in the middle. CDR3 sequence: CASRRLDGRNQPQHF. The CDR3 region has the DNA TGTGCCAGTAGGCGCCTGGACGGCCGCAATCAGCCCCAGCATTTT.